This entry describes one TCR beta chain. Its specificity is unknown. This sample was taken from a study of T cell responses to AZD1222 COVID-19 vaccine. Sequenced by immunoSEQ multiplex PCR; TCRdb stores in-frame clones only, minus some. The sample yields around 140,000 clones, 93% seen once. Regarding the study as a whole: Targeting of unmutated variant regions was reportedly seen in nearly half of spike-specific TCRs. Seropositive at baseline were only a handful of AZD1222 recipients. Donors in the cohort were predominantly white British and more often female, and clonal diversity was possibly underestimated. With two AZD1222 doses given, Spike-specific TCR breadth and depth both rose.

This CDR3 has 13 amino acids. CDR1 is MNHEY, CDR2 SMNVEV, per germline (reference sequence). The V and J ends lost 6 bases and 3 bases respectively, with 12 bases between them. The sequenced sample was peripheral blood, obtained after recovery from COVID-19. This TCR was recovered from an adult who had recovered from COVID-19. This chain uses TRBV27 with TRBJ2-7; a weak D match, TRBD2 (6 bases). The CDR3 nucleotides are TGTGCCAGCAGCCCGGGGACTGTCTACGAGCAGTACTTC. Its protein product is CASSPGTVYEQYF.